Listed below are T cell receptor beta chains from one sample, sequenced in a study of persistence of HIV-infected CD4 T cells. Repertoires were generated with immunoSEQ multiplex PCR, while TCRdb's copy carries only in-frame clones and drops some. The table lists 25,000 to 30,000 clones, 82% of them singletons. These receptors are not linked to any known antigen. This specimen consisted of CD4+ T cells sorted from PBMCs after approximately 20-hour stimulation, obtained from a patient who received antiretroviral therapy. The receptor set was obtained from an adult man with HIV who was CMV-seropositive. Both conserved end residues are part of each CDR3. The order of the fields is D gene, J gene, clone size, V gene, CDR3 protein, CDR3 DNA. The D gene is left open where the match is weak. Size is omitted from some rows. Given values are once, few, many or a class for expanded clones.

D: .
J: TRBJ2-2
size: .
V: TRBV3-1/TRBV3-2
CDR3: CASSQGRLRVTGELFF
DNA: TGTGCCAGCAGCCAAGGAAGGTTACGGGTCACCGGGGAGCTGTTTTTT

D: .
J: TRBJ2-2
size: .
V: TRBV7-3
CDR3: CASSLRVGADTGELFF
DNA: TGTGCCAGCAGCTTAAGAGTTGGGGCAGACACCGGGGAGCTGTTTTTT

D: .
J: TRBJ2-7
size: once
V: TRBV14
CDR3: CASSQGGDEQYF
DNA: TGTGCCAGCAGCCAAGGCGGGGACGAGCAGTACTTC

D: .
J: TRBJ2-6
size: .
V: TRBV28
CDR3: CASSFKTGANVLTF
DNA: TGTGCCAGCAGTTTCAAAACTGGGGCCAACGTCCTGACTTTC

D: .
J: TRBJ2-7
size: .
V: TRBV28
CDR3: CASSLSTTLKLGVYEQYF
DNA: TGTGCCAGCAGTTTGAGTACTACCCTAAAGTTGGGAGTCTACGAGCAGTACTTC

D: TRBD2
J: TRBJ2-1
size: .
V: TRBV19
CDR3: CASSVTSGGVNEQFF
DNA: TGTGCCAGTAGTGTCACTAGCGGGGGTGTCAATGAGCAGTTCTTC

D: .
J: TRBJ2-3
size: .
V: TRBV4-2
CDR3: CASSQLRADTQYF
DNA: TGTGCCAGCAGCCAACTGCGGGCAGATACGCAGTATTTT

D: TRBD2
J: TRBJ2-1
size: .
V: TRBV10-3
CDR3: CAISPRGSGGAYNEQFF
DNA: TGTGCCATCAGTCCCCGGGGTAGCGGGGGGGCCTACAATGAGCAGTTCTTC

D: .
J: TRBJ1-5
size: .
V: TRBV6-4
CDR3: CASSDRAGIQPQHF
DNA: TGTGCCAGCAGTGACAGGGCCGGGATTCAGCCCCAGCATTTT

D: .
J: TRBJ1-5
size: .
V: TRBV7-2
CDR3: CASSFRGRESNQPQHF
DNA: TGTGCCAGCAGCTTTCGGGGGAGAGAAAGCAATCAGCCCCAGCATTTT

D: TRBD2
J: TRBJ2-2
size: .
V: TRBV24-1
CDR3: CATSDPRGGVDTGELFF
DNA: TGTGCCACCAGTGACCCAAGGGGAGGGGTGGACACCGGGGAGCTGTTTTTT

D: .
J: TRBJ2-6
size: .
V: TRBV27
CDR3: CASSLSGANVLTF
DNA: TGTGCCAGCAGTCTCTCTGGGGCCAACGTCCTGACTTTC

D: .
J: TRBJ1-5
size: few
V: TRBV3-1/TRBV3-2
CDR3: CASSHGKGNQPQHF
DNA: TGTGCCAGCAGCCATGGAAAAGGGAATCAGCCCCAGCATTTT

D: .
J: TRBJ1-5
size: .
V: TRBV12-5
CDR3: CASALGEFMNQPQHF
DNA: TGTGCTAGTGCCTTGGGGGAATTTATGAATCAGCCCCAGCATTTT

D: .
J: TRBJ1-1
size: .
V: TRBV7-2
CDR3: CASSLDGAKGNEAFF
DNA: TGTGCCAGCAGCTTAGACGGTGCCAAGGGGAATGAAGCTTTCTTT

D: TRBD2
J: TRBJ2-5
size: .
V: TRBV4-2
CDR3: CASSQAWRGSGQETQYF
DNA: TGTGCCAGCAGCCAAGCGTGGCGGGGGTCAGGGCAGGAGACCCAGTACTTC

D: TRBD1
J: TRBJ1-5
size: .
V: TRBV5-4
CDR3: CASSTGTGKSQPQHF
DNA: TGTGCCAGCAGCACAGGGACAGGGAAGAGTCAGCCCCAGCATTTT

D: .
J: TRBJ1-6
size: .
V: TRBV11-3
CDR3: CASSLDYGNSPLHF
DNA: TGTGCCAGCAGCTTAGACTACGGGAATTCACCCCTCCACTTT

D: .
J: TRBJ1-4
size: .
V: TRBV5-1
CDR3: CASSRDTLKEKLFF
DNA: TGCGCCAGCAGCCGGGACACTCTAAAGGAAAAACTGTTTTTT

D: TRBD1
J: TRBJ1-4
size: .
V: TRBV29-1
CDR3: CSVTGQGKKLFF
DNA: TGCAGCGTGACGGGACAGGGTAAAAAACTGTTTTTT

D: .
J: TRBJ1-5
size: .
V: TRBV28
CDR3: CASDSGRSNQPQHF
DNA: TGTGCCAGCGACAGTGGACGGAGCAATCAGCCCCAGCATTTT

D: .
J: TRBJ1-1
size: .
V: TRBV3-1/TRBV3-2
CDR3: CASSQVQGREAFF
DNA: TGTGCCAGCAGCCAAGTACAGGGCCGTGAAGCTTTCTTT

D: .
J: TRBJ2-3
size: .
V: TRBV7-9
CDR3: CASSLEEGVPDTQYF
DNA: TGTGCCAGCAGCTTAGAGGAAGGGGTTCCAGATACGCAGTATTTT

D: TRBD1
J: TRBJ2-7
size: .
V: TRBV3-1/TRBV3-2
CDR3: CASSQGDRPTEQYF
DNA: TGTGCCAGCAGCCAAGGGGACAGACCTACGGAGCAGTACTTC

D: .
J: TRBJ2-7
size: .
V: TRBV28
CDR3: CASGSGASYEQYF
DNA: TGTGCCAGCGGGTCAGGGGCTTCCTACGAGCAGTACTTC

D: TRBD1
J: TRBJ2-5
size: .
V: TRBV5-1
CDR3: CASSLTGTAQETQYF
DNA: TGCGCCAGCAGCTTGACAGGGACAGCCCAAGAGACCCAGTACTTC

D: .
J: TRBJ2-2
size: .
V: TRBV7-3
CDR3: CASSYTGLSGELFF
DNA: TGTGCCAGCAGCTACACCGGGTTGTCCGGGGAGCTGTTTTTT

D: .
J: TRBJ2-3
size: .
V: TRBV11-3
CDR3: CASSLGGSTDTQYF
DNA: TGTGCCAGCAGCTTAGGGGGAAGCACAGATACGCAGTATTTT

D: .
J: TRBJ1-2
size: few
V: TRBV2
CDR3: CAAGGLHGYTF
DNA: TGTGCCGCGGGGGGACTTCATGGCTACACCTTC

D: .
J: TRBJ1-6
size: .
V: TRBV5-4
CDR3: CASSWGGVRVNNSPLHF
DNA: TGTGCCAGCAGCTGGGGGGGAGTGAGGGTAAATAATTCACCCCTCCACTTT

D: TRBD1
J: TRBJ1-5
size: .
V: TRBV2
CDR3: CASSGQGADQPQHF
DNA: TGTGCCAGCAGTGGACAGGGGGCCGATCAGCCCCAGCATTTT

D: .
J: TRBJ1-3
size: few
V: TRBV5-1
CDR3: CASSYQGRTNTIYF
DNA: TGCGCCAGCAGCTATCAGGGGCGGACAAACACCATATATTTT

D: .
J: TRBJ1-2
size: few
V: TRBV5-1
CDR3: CASSRIDNYGYTF
DNA: TGCGCCAGCAGCCGCATTGATAACTATGGCTACACCTTC

D: .
J: TRBJ2-7
size: .
V: TRBV7-3
CDR3: CASSLKPGPYEQYF
DNA: TGTGCCAGCAGCTTAAAACCAGGCCCCTACGAGCAGTACTTC

D: .
J: TRBJ2-3
size: .
V: TRBV27
CDR3: CASSRQGAGIYTQYF
DNA: TGTGCCAGCAGTCGTCAAGGGGCCGGCATTTATACGCAGTATTTT

D: TRBD2
J: TRBJ2-3
size: .
V: TRBV5-1
CDR3: CASSSARGGVTDTQYF
DNA: TGCGCCAGCAGTTCCGCGCGGGGGGGCGTCACAGATACGCAGTATTTT

D: TRBD1
J: TRBJ2-1
size: .
V: TRBV5-1
CDR3: CASSTQTGGGRNEQFF
DNA: TGCGCCAGCAGCACCCAGACAGGGGGAGGGAGGAATGAGCAGTTCTTC

D: .
J: TRBJ1-3
size: .
V: TRBV28
CDR3: CASSLGGSGNTIYF
DNA: TGTGCCAGCTCCTTGGGGGGTTCCGGAAACACCATATATTTT

D: TRBD1
J: TRBJ1-2
size: .
V: TRBV5-1
CDR3: CASSAQGTYGYTF
DNA: TGCGCCAGCAGCGCACAGGGGACCTATGGCTACACCTTC

D: TRBD1
J: TRBJ1-2
size: .
V: TRBV5-1
CDR3: CASSLDRGHEYGYTF
DNA: TGCGCCAGCAGCTTGGACAGGGGGCATGAGTATGGCTACACCTTC

D: .
J: TRBJ2-4
size: .
V: TRBV18
CDR3: CASSGGQYDIQYF
DNA: TGTGCCAGCTCTGGCGGACAGTACGACATTCAGTACTTC

D: .
J: TRBJ1-5
size: once
V: TRBV7-3
CDR3: CASSFGGDQPQHF
DNA: TGTGCCAGCAGCTTTGGAGGGGATCAGCCCCAGCATTTT

D: .
J: TRBJ2-1
size: .
V: TRBV18
CDR3: CASSPPGRGSYNEQFF
DNA: TGTGCCAGCTCACCACCGGGGCGGGGCTCCTACAATGAGCAGTTCTTC

D: .
J: TRBJ2-3
size: once
V: TRBV2
CDR3: CASSELATDTQYF
DNA: TGTGCCAGCAGTGAGCTAGCAACAGATACGCAGTATTTT

D: .
J: TRBJ1-2
size: .
V: TRBV30
CDR3: CAWTLSPYGYTF
DNA: TGTGCCTGGACCCTGTCGCCCTATGGCTACACCTTC